These 25 T cell receptor beta chains share one sample of origin, sequenced in a study of blood T cell repertoires in COVID-19. Produced via immunoSEQ multiplex PCR; TCRdb's table is partial and in-frame only. The sample lists some 180,000 clones, 81% seen once, with roughly 12% in the top ten. Sequencing was carried out using peripheral blood. Source of these receptors: a woman older than 75 with COVID-19, enrolled during active disease.

This clone was observed a single time. J is TRBJ2-7 and V is TRBV18; 7 bases are shared with TRBD2. Per the germline V gene, CDR1 is KGHSH and CDR2 is LQKENI. The CDR3 has 14 residues. V gave up 3 bases and J gave up 5 bases; unmatched junction bases: 7. The CDR3 DNA follows: TGTGCCAGCTCACCGACGCGGGAGCTCGACGAGCAGTACTTC. This codes for CASSPTRELDEQYF. Based on the CDR3 plus reference TRBV18 and TRBJ2-7, the full variable domain is NAGVMQNPRHLVRRRGQEARLRCSPMKGHSHVYWYRQLPEEGLKFMVYLQKENIIDESGMPKERFSAEFPKEGPSILRIQQVVRGDSAAYFCASSPTRELDEQYFGPGTRLTVT.

The chain is built from TRBV19 and TRBJ2-3; 7 nucleotides align to TRBD2. Germline V gene lookup returns CDR1 LNHDA and CDR2 SQIVND (reference sequence). V was clipped by 8 bases and J by 6 bases; unmatched bases: 5. This CDR3 contains 12 residues. The CDR3 coding sequence is TGTGCCAGTGGCGGGAGTAGGGATACGCAGTATTTT. Amino acids: CASGGSRDTQYF.

Only a few counts were recorded for this clone. The chain has TRBV6-2 or TRBV6-3 and TRBJ1-4; D remains ambiguous. V was clipped by 5 bases and J by 2 bases, with 12 bases between them. The CDR3 runs to 15 residues. Germline V lookup: CDR1 MNHEY, CDR2 SVGEGT. The CDR3 nucleotides are TGTGCCAGCAGTCCCCGGAGTTTGACTAATGAAAAACTGTTTTTT. Translation gives CASSPRSLTNEKLFF.

The chain links TRBV7-9 to TRBJ2-7; TRBD1 might be the D (6 bases). The CDR3 runs 17 residues. V lost 5 bases and J lost 5, with 25 bases in between. The germline CDR1 and CDR2 sequences are SEHNR and FQNEAQ (reference sequence). CDR3 protein: CASSPTGIRGSGDEQYF. In DNA form, the CDR3 reads TGTGCCAGCAGCCCCACAGGGATAAGAGGGAGTGGAGACGAGCAGTACTTC.

This rearrangement joins TRBV27 to TRBJ2-2; 12 bases agree with TRBD2. Germline values: CDR1 MNHEY, CDR2 SMNVEV (reference sequence). The ends lost 0 bases at V and 8 bases at J; junction bases unmatched: 1. The CDR3 extends over 15 amino acids. CDR3 coding DNA: TGTGCCAGCAGTTTATCTGGACTAGCGGGAGGGGAGCTGTTTTTT. Translation gives CASSLSGLAGGELFF.

This clone occurred a few times. The rearrangement joins TRBV28 to TRBJ2-7; 12 bases fit TRBD2. The CDR3 sequence is 16 residues long. CDR1 is MDHEN, CDR2 SYDVKM, per germline. The V segment lost 3 bases and the J segment 6 bases; nucleotides outside the gene matches: 9. This chain's CDR3 is CASSLKTSGRGGEQYF. CDR3 sequence (DNA): TGTGCCAGCAGTTTGAAGACTAGCGGGAGAGGAGGCGAGCAGTACTTC.

This clone was detected only a few times. This rearrangement joins TRBV7-6 to TRBJ2-3, with 8 bases fitting TRBD1. CDR3 size: 15 residues. In germline, CDR1 is SGHVS, CDR2 FNYEAQ. V gave up 5 bases and J gave up 3 bases; unmatched junction bases: 7. The CDR3 region is CASSGTGSFTDTQYF. CDR3 sequence (DNA): TGTGCCAGCAGCGGGACAGGTTCGTTTACAGATACGCAGTATTTT. The complete variable domain, with remaining parts taken from reference TRBV7-6 and TRBJ2-3, reads GAGVSQSPRYKVTKRGQDVALRCDPISGHVSLYWYRQALGQGPEFLTYFNYEAQQDKSGLPNDRFSAERPEGSISTLTIQRTEQRDSAMYRCASSGTGSFTDTQYFGPGTRLTVL.

The chain links TRBV6-5 to TRBJ1-2, with a tentative D call TRBD1 (5 bases). The ends were cut back, 5 bases at V and 1 base at J, with 8 bases in the middle. Germline V gene sequence: CDR1 MNHEY, CDR2 SVGAGI. This CDR3 is 13 amino acids long. This CDR3 is CASSPTVNYGYTF. CDR3 nucleotides: TGTGCCAGCAGTCCGACAGTTAACTATGGCTACACCTTC.

The rearrangement uses TRBV29-1 and TRBJ1-4; D not certain. Between the trimmed V and J ends, which lost 7 bases and 10 bases, there was a span of 13 bases. The germline V gene encodes CDR1 SQVTM and CDR2 ANQGSEA. The CDR3 is 11 residues long. The CDR3, as DNA: TGCAGCGGTACGGGGAACGGAAAACTGTTTTTT. It yields the protein CSGTGNGKLFF.

The V and J genes are TRBV4-2 and TRBJ2-2; 7 bases are a match to TRBD1. This CDR3 is built from 14 residues. Trimming cost V 7 bases and J 4 bases; bases outside gene matches: 6. Germline loops: CDR1 LGHNA, CDR2 YNFKEQ. The DNA for the CDR3 is TGTGCCAGCAAAAGGACAGGCGGCACCGGGGAGCTGTTTTTT. Amino acids: CASKRTGGTGELFF.

Written as DNA, the CDR3 is TGTGCCAGCAGGGGGGCCTGGAACTATGGCTACACCTTC. It codes for CASRGAWNYGYTF. The genes are TRBV9 and TRBJ1-2, with D perhaps TRBD1 (6 bases). The CDR3 sequence is 13 residues long. Germline lookup yields CDR1 SGDLS and CDR2 YYNGEE. V was trimmed by 5 bases and J by 2 bases, leaving 10 bases between them.

This chain joins TRBV28 and TRBJ1-1; D is possibly TRBD1 (5 bases). Germline V gene data show CDR1 as MDHEN and CDR2 as SYDVKM. Trimming shortened V by 3 bases and J by 3 bases, and 17 bases separated the two germline ends. The CDR3 runs 16 residues. The CDR3 region is CASSFHAGGLDTEAFF. In DNA, the CDR3 is TGTGCCAGCAGTTTCCATGCCGGGGGATTGGACACTGAAGCTTTCTTT.

V is TRBV18 and J is TRBJ2-1, with TRBD2 matching 8 bases. This CDR3 contains 15 residues. CDR1 and CDR2 from the germline V gene are KGHSH and LQKENI. V gave up 3 bases and J gave up 7 bases; unmatched junction bases: 8. The CDR3 loop reads CASSPSAGVANEQFF. The CDR3 coding sequence is TGTGCCAGCTCACCGTCAGCGGGAGTGGCAAATGAGCAGTTCTTC.

This chain connects TRBV2 to TRBJ1-2; TRBD1 agrees at 10 bases. J gave up 6 bases and V 2 bases, and 3 bases lay outside the gene matches. Germline V gene sequence: CDR1 SNHLY, CDR2 FYNNEI. This CDR3 contains 14 residues. CDR3 sequence reads: CASSEMGQGNGYTF. In DNA form, the CDR3 reads TGTGCCAGCAGTGAAATGGGACAGGGGAATGGCTACACCTTC.

This sequence joins TRBV19 and TRBJ1-4; 8 bases map to TRBD1. V was clipped by 3 bases and J by 5 bases; unmatched bases: 5. From germline, CDR1 is LNHDA and CDR2 SQIVND (reference sequence). The CDR3 is 15 residues long. The CDR3 sequence is CASSIMDRANEKLFF. CDR3 coding DNA: TGTGCCAGTAGTATCATGGACAGGGCAAATGAAAAACTGTTTTTT.

V usage is TRBV6-4 and J usage is TRBJ1-6; D gene unclear. Looked up from germline, CDR1 is MRHNA and CDR2 is SNTAGT. V shed 4 bases and J shed 9 bases, with 10 bases lying between them. This CDR3 is built from 13 residues. The CDR3 sequence is CASSATEGSPLHF. The CDR3 DNA reads as TGTGCCAGCAGTGCCACGGAGGGTTCACCCCTCCACTTT.

V usage is TRBV3-1 (or the pseudogene TRBV3-2) and J usage is TRBJ1-2; D remains ambiguous. CDR3 length: 11 amino acids. Trimming took 3 bases from V and 5 from J, leaving 4 bases between them. The germline CDR1 and CDR2 sequences are LGHDT and YNNKEL (reference sequence). This CDR3 reads CASSHRYGYTF. CDR3 in DNA: TGTGCCAGCAGCCATAGATATGGCTACACCTTC.

The V call is TRBV12-3 or TRBV12-4, the J call TRBJ1-2; TRBD1 matches at 7 bases. The CDR3 consists of 12 residues. The J segment lost 3 bases and the V segment lost 6 bases, leaving 1 base of the junction unmatched. For the CDR3, the DNA is TGTGCCAGCAGACAGGGGTACTATGGCTACACCTTC. It encodes CASRQGYYGYTF.

The chain recombines TRBV27 with TRBJ1-2, with TRBD1 as a possible D gene (5 bases). This CDR3 region has 15 residues. The V gene's germline CDR1 is MNHEY and CDR2 SMNVEV (reference sequence). V lost 3 bases, J lost 7 bases, and 18 bases lay in between. CDR3 DNA sequence: TGTGCCAGCAGTTTTAAGGCAGGGCATAAGGGTGGCTACACCTTC. Translation gives CASSFKAGHKGGYTF.

This clone showed up just once. CDR3 sequence: CASSWAGGPSEQFF. CDR3 bases: TGTGCCAGCAGCTGGGCGGGAGGGCCGAGTGAGCAGTTCTTC. The rearrangement joins TRBV5-8 to TRBJ2-1, with 9 bases matching TRBD2. The trim removed 3 bases at V and 9 bases at J, leaving 7 bases unmatched. The CDR3 has 14 residues. In germline, CDR1 is SGHTS, CDR2 YDEGEE. Using reference TRBV5-8 and TRBJ2-1 for the parts outside the CDR3, the full variable domain is EAGVTQSPTHLIKTRGQQATLRCSPISGHTSVYWYQQALGLGLQFLLWYDEGEERNRGNFPPRFSGRQFPNYSSELNVNALELEDSALYLCASSWAGGPSEQFFGPGTRLTVL.

This clone was detected once. The gene calls are TRBV6-6 and TRBJ1-2; 10 bases are a match to TRBD1. The V gene end was trimmed by 6 bases and the J gene end by 4 bases; junction bases not matched to a gene: 5. From germline, CDR1 is MNHNY and CDR2 SVGAGI (reference sequence). There are 14 residues in the CDR3. Here the CDR3 DNA reads TGTGCCAGCAGGGGGACAGGGGATCGCTATGGCTACACCTTC. It codes for CASRGTGDRYGYTF.

The chain couples TRBV11-2 to TRBJ2-5; TRBD2 matches 9 bases. With V trimmed by 2 bases and J by 1 base, 5 bases remained unmatched. Germline CDR1 and CDR2: SGHAT and FQNNGV. This CDR3 spans 16 amino acids. CDR3 loop: CASSLLLRGGQETQYF. DNA of the CDR3: TGTGCCAGCAGCTTACTATTGCGGGGGGGCCAAGAGACCCAGTACTTC.

This clone appeared a single time. V is TRBV9 and J is TRBJ1-2, with 9 bases matching TRBD1. The CDR3 spans 15 residues. V shed 3 bases, J shed 7 bases, and the junction held 10 bases outside the gene matches. Germline V gene sequence: CDR1 SGDLS, CDR2 YYNGEE. For the CDR3, the DNA is TGTGCCAGCAGCGCGGGTTGGGACAGGGCGGCTGGCTACACCTTC. Protein product: CASSAGWDRAAGYTF. The full variable domain, its missing parts supplied by reference TRBV9 and TRBJ1-2, is DSGVTQTPKHLITATGQRVTLRCSPRSGDLSVYWYQQSLDQGLQFLIQYYNGEERAKGNILERFSAQQFPDLHSELNLSSLELGDSALYFCASSAGWDRAAGYTFGSGTRLTVV.

This clone was counted between two and nine times. Other DNA sequences in this specimen translate into the identical CDR3. This sequence joins TRBV9 and TRBJ1-5; no clear D gene. The CDR3 is 14 amino acids. V lost 0 bases and J lost 0, with 4 bases in between. Germline CDR1 reads SGDLS; CDR2 reads YYNGEE. CDR3 coding DNA: TGTGCCAGCAGCGTAGGCTATAGCAATCAGCCCCAGCATTTT. It codes for CASSVGYSNQPQHF.

The V and J genes are TRBV13 and TRBJ1-1, with 12 nucleotides matching TRBD1. The CDR3 is 16 amino acids. V lost 5 bases to trimming and J lost 4 bases; unmatched junction nucleotides: 8. Germline V gene data show CDR1 as PRHDT and CDR2 as FYEKMQ (reference sequence). The CDR3, as DNA: TGTGCCAGCAGCAACGCCGGGACAGGGGGCACCACTGAAGCTTTCTTT. Translation: CASSNAGTGGTTEAFF.